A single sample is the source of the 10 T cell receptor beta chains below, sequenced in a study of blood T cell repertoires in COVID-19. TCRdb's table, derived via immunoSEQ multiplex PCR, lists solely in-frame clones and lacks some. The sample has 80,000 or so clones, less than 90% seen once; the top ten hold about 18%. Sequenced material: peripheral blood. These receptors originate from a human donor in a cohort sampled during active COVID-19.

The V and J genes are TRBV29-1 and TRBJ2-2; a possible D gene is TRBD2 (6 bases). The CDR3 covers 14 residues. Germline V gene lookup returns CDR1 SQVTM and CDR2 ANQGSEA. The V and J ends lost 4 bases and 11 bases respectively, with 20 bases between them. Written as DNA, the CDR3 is TGCAGCGTTGTTGGGGGAGGCCCTTATGCCGAGCTGTTTTTT. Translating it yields CSVVGGGPYAELFF.

CDR3 in DNA: TGTGCCAGCAGCCCCCAGGCTACTAGCGGGAGGGCCGCCGGGGAGCTGTTTTTT. The encoded protein is CASSPQATSGRAAGELFF. The V call is TRBV5-4, the J call TRBJ2-2; TRBD2 matches at 13 bases. V trimming: 4 bases; J trimming: 6 bases; junction bases outside the gene matches: 12. The CDR3 sequence is 18 residues long. CDR1 is SGHNT, CDR2 YYREEE, per germline (reference sequence).

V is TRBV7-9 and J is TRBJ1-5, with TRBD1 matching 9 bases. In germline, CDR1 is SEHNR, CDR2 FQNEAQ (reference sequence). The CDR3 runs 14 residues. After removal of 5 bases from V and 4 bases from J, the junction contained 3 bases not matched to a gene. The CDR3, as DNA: TGTGCCAGCAGCGGGACAGGGAGAAATCAGCCCCAGCATTTT. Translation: CASSGTGRNQPQHF.

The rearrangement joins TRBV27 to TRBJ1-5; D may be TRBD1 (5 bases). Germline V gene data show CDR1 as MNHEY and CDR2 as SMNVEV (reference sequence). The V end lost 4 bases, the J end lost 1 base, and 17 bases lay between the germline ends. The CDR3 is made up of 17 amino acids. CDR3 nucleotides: TGTGCCAGCAGTTCGGGCGTATGGGGGGTGAGCAATCAGCCCCAGCATTTT. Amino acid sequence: CASSSGVWGVSNQPQHF.

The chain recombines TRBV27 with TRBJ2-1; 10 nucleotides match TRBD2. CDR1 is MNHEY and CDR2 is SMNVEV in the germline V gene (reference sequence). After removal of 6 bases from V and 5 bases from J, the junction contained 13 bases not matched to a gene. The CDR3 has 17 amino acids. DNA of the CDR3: TGTGCCAGCAGCAGGCTAGCGGGGGCCATCGGAGACAATGAGCAGTTCTTC. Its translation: CASSRLAGAIGDNEQFF.

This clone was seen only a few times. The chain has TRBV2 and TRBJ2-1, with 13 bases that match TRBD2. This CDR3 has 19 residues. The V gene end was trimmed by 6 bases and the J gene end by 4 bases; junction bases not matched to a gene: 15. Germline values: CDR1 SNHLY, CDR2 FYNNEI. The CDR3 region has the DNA TGTGCCAGCAGCCAGGTCTCGGGACTAGCGGGGAAGATGTACAATGAGCAGTTCTTC. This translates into CASSQVSGLAGKMYNEQFF.

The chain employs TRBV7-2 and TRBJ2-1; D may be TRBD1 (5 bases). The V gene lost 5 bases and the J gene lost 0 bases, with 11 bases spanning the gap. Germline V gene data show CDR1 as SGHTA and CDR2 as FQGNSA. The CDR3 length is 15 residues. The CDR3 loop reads CASSPGLSSYNEQFF. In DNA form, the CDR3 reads TGTGCCAGCAGCCCAGGGTTGAGCTCCTACAATGAGCAGTTCTTC. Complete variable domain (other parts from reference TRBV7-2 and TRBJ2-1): GAGVSQSPSNKVTEKGKDVELRCDPISGHTALYWYRQSLGQGLEFLIYFQGNSAPDKSGLPSDRFSAERTGGSVSTLTIQRTQQEDSAVYLCASSPGLSSYNEQFFGPGTRLTVL.

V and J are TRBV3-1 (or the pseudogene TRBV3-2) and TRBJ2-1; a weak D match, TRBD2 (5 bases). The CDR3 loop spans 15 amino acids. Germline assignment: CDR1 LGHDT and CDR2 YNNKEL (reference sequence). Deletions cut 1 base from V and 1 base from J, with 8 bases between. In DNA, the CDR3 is TGTGCCAGCAGCCAAGGCGGGCTTTCCTACAATGAGCAGTTCTTC. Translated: CASSQGGLSYNEQFF.

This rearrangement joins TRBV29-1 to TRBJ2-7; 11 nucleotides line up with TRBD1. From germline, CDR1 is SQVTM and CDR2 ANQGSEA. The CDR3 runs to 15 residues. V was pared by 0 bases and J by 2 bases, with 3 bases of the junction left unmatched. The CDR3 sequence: CSVEDGTGGPYEQYF. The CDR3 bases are TGCAGCGTTGAAGACGGGACAGGGGGGCCCTACGAGCAGTACTTC.

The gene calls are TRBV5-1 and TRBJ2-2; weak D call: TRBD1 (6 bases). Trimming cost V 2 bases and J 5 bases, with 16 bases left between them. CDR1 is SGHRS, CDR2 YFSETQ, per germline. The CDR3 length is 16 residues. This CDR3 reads CASSFGRDKRTGELFF. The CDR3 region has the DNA TGCGCCAGCAGCTTCGGCCGGGACAAAAGAACCGGGGAGCTGTTTTTT. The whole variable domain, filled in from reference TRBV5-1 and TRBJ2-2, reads KAGVTQTPRYLIKTRGQQVTLSCSPISGHRSVSWYQQTPGQGLQFLFEYFSETQRNKGNFPGRFSGRQFSNSRSEMNVSTLELGDSALYLCASSFGRDKRTGELFFGEGSRLTVL.